The present T cell receptor (beta chain) was sequenced within a study of human T cells and chemical hapten exposure. In this sample, this clonotype turned up many times. Via MiXCR, TCRdb re-called the RACE reads, giving one row per CDR3 protein. The table records 350,000 or so distinct CDR3 sequences, around 7% of them present only once. Germline trimming cut 5 bases from V and 4 bases from J; bases unmatched to any gene: 5. The CDR3 has 13 residues. CDR1 and CDR2 (germline): MNHEY, SVGAGI. Time point indicated: patch test 1, 2 weeks after DPC sensitization. Noted treatment: therapeutic diphenylcyclopropenone sensitization with weekly scalp DPC.

The input for sequencing was whole blood, taken in connection with sensitization to the hapten diphenylcyclopropenone (DPC). The sequence was collected from a woman between 18 and 30 years old with alopecia areata. Some clones in this sample may be carry-over from other donors' samples. V usage is TRBV6-5 and J usage is TRBJ2-7, with 7 bases that match TRBD1. The CDR3 bases are TGTGCCAGCAGTCGAGGGACAGAATACGAGCAGTACTTC. As protein: CASSRGTEYEQYF.